This TCR beta chain stems from a study of beta chain features in type 1 diabetes. Study-wide findings and caveats: Equally in patients and controls, shorter templates might have been favored by PCR.

Populations isolated by sorting all had purity greater than 95%. V was shortened by 5 bases and J by 2 bases, with 9 bases between the two germline ends. This CDR3 has 13 residues. Germline V CDR1 and CDR2: SGHTA, FQGTGA. The table lists this clone with a few counts. The antigen is unknown. What was sequenced were expressed TCRB transcripts, since all of the isolated RNA had been reverse transcribed. TCRdb's table, derived via immunoSEQ multiplex PCR, lists solely in-frame clones and lacks some. Of 250,000 to 400,000 clones listed, around 15% were seen once; the top ten hold around 7%. This receptor was taken from a man aged 30-40 years in good health. The V call is TRBV7-3, the J call TRBJ2-5; tentative D call: TRBD1 (6 bases). The sequenced sample was central memory CD4+ T cells from blood. CDR3 in amino acids: CASSPRGQETQYF. The CDR3 DNA reads as TGTGCCAGCAGCCCGAGGGGGCAAGAGACCCAGTACTTC.